This entry lists 21 T cell receptor beta chains sequenced from one sample in a study of cytomegalovirus exposure and HLA in healthy donors. The table came from immunoSEQ multiplex PCR; TCRdb's copy has only in-frame clones and leaves some out. Of over 250,000 clones in the sample, about 86% were seen once. The sequenced sample consisted of PBMCs. The origin of the receptors is a woman between 18 and 30 years old in good health and CMV-seronegative.

V is TRBV4-1 and J is TRBJ1-2, with TRBD1 identical over 10 bases. This CDR3 has 15 amino acids. Trimming removed 4 bases from V and 1 base from J; junction bases left unmatched: 3. Looked up from germline, CDR1 is MGHRA and CDR2 is YSYEKL. This chain's CDR3 is CASSLRDRGNYGYTF. CDR3 coding DNA: TGCGCCAGCAGCCTCCGGGACAGGGGTAACTATGGCTACACCTTC.

This clone has a single count. The chain joins TRBV10-1 to TRBJ1-1; TRBD1 matches at 12 bases. V lost 4 bases and J lost 4; bases outside the gene matches: 4. Germline V gene lookup returns CDR1 WNHNN and CDR2 SYGVQD (reference sequence). This CDR3 spans 15 amino acids. Written as DNA, the CDR3 is TGCGCCAGCAGTGCCCCGGGACAGGGGGCCACTGAAGCTTTCTTT. Translating gives CASSAPGQGATEAFF.

The chain uses TRBV27 and TRBJ2-7; D gene unclear. Germline V gene lookup returns CDR1 MNHEY and CDR2 SMNVEV (reference sequence). V gave up 3 bases and J gave up 3 bases, with 9 bases separating them. The CDR3 length is 13 residues. CDR3 in amino acids: CASSLVGFYEQYF. In DNA form, the CDR3 reads TGTGCCAGCAGTTTGGTGGGCTTCTACGAGCAGTACTTC.

The chain links TRBV27 to TRBJ2-7, with 7 positions matching TRBD2. Per germline, CDR1 MNHEY and CDR2 SMNVEV (reference sequence). The CDR3 runs to 12 residues. The J segment lost 6 bases and the V segment lost 1 base, leaving 0 bases of the junction unmatched. CDR3 sequence: CASSLWGGEQYF. For the CDR3, the DNA is TGTGCCAGCAGTTTATGGGGGGGCGAGCAGTACTTC.

The gene calls are TRBV6-5 and TRBJ1-2; 8 bases agree with TRBD1. This CDR3 comprises 14 residues. Germline V lookup: CDR1 MNHEY, CDR2 SVGAGI. V was pared by 2 bases and J by 8 bases, with 7 bases of the junction left unmatched. The CDR3 DNA reads as TGTGCCAGCAGTTACCCAGGACAGGGAGGGGGCTACACCTTC. Translation gives CASSYPGQGGGYTF.

This chain links TRBV11-2 with TRBJ2-3; 7 bases line up with TRBD1. CDR1 SGHAT and CDR2 FQNNGV come from the germline V gene. The trim removed 6 bases at V and 3 bases at J, leaving 6 bases unmatched. The CDR3 has 14 residues. The CDR3 DNA follows: TGTGCCAGCAGGTATTCAGGGGGAACAGATACGCAGTATTTT. Amino acids: CASRYSGGTDTQYF. Filled out from reference TRBV11-2 and TRBJ2-3, the complete variable domain reads EAGVAQSPRYKIIEKRQSVAFWCNPISGHATLYWYQQILGQGPKLLIQFQNNGVVDDSQLPKDRFSAERLKGVDSTLKIQPAKLEDSAVYLCASRYSGGTDTQYFGPGTRLTVL.

The CDR3 is CASSTRGVEQYF. Written as DNA, the CDR3 is TGTGCCAGCAGTACCCGGGGGGTCGAGCAGTACTTC. The chain uses TRBV28 and TRBJ2-7, with TRBD2 matching 7 bases. Germline V gives CDR1 MDHEN, CDR2 SYDVKM. The CDR3 covers 12 residues. Unmatched junction bases numbered 4, after V lost 5 bases and J lost 6 bases.

The chain links TRBV5-1 to TRBJ1-4; D may be TRBD1 (6 bases). From germline, CDR1 is SGHRS and CDR2 YFSETQ. V was pared by 4 bases and J by 7 bases, with 11 bases between. This CDR3 comprises 13 residues. CDR3 region: CASSRQEGEKLFF. In DNA form, the CDR3 reads TGCGCCAGCAGCCGACAGGAAGGTGAAAAACTGTTTTTT.

This clone was observed a single time. The chain recombines TRBV25-1 with TRBJ1-1; D gene uncertain. Germline CDR1 MGHDK, CDR2 SYGVNS. Trimming pared 7 bases from V and 4 bases from J, leaving 13 bases between. The CDR3 extends over 13 amino acids. The CDR3 DNA reads TGTGCCAGCACGCACAGACGGGGCACTGAAGCTTTCTTT. This translates into CASTHRRGTEAFF.

This clone was found a few times. The J gene is TRBJ1-5, the V gene TRBV7-9, with TRBD1 as a possible D gene (5 bases). The germline V and J ends were trimmed by 1 base and 5 bases, with 9 bases remaining between them. The CDR3 consists of 14 residues. CDR1 SEHNR and CDR2 FQNEAQ come from the germline V gene (reference sequence). The CDR3: CASSLVDSYQPQHF. The CDR3 region has the DNA TGTGCCAGCAGCTTAGTCGACAGCTATCAGCCCCAGCATTTT.

J is TRBJ2-2 and V is TRBV11-3; D is unclear. Trimming left V 5 bases short and J 1 base short, with 5 bases between. Germline V gene sequence: CDR1 SGHNT, CDR2 YENEEA. The CDR3 totals 13 residues. The CDR3 DNA reads TGTGCCAGCAGCCACATGAACACCGGGGAGCTGTTTTTT. Its translation is CASSHMNTGELFF.

The gene calls are TRBV30 and TRBJ2-3; D remains unclear. Trimming took off 3 bases at V and 6 bases at J, with 7 bases between the two ends. The germline gives CDR1 GTSNPN, CDR2 SVGIG (reference sequence). The CDR3 has 11 amino acids. CDR3 sequence reads: CAWSLSDTQYF. CDR3 in DNA: TGTGCCTGGAGCCTGTCTGATACGCAGTATTTT.

This clone was counted between two and nine times. The rearrangement joins TRBV27 to TRBJ1-5; D call uncertain. The CDR3 extends over 15 amino acids. In germline, CDR1 is MNHEY, CDR2 SMNVEV (reference sequence). V shed 10 bases and J shed 1 base, with 17 bases lying between them. The CDR3, as DNA: TGTGCCACCATTAGCTCGGGATACAGCAATCAGCCCCAGCATTTT. Protein: CATISSGYSNQPQHF.

The V and J genes are TRBV27 and TRBJ2-7, with D unresolved. Germline CDR1 reads MNHEY; CDR2 reads SMNVEV (reference sequence). Trimming removed 7 bases from V and 0 bases from J, with 10 bases in between. The CDR3 contains 13 residues. CDR3 loop: CASTPADSYEQYF. CDR3 sequence (DNA): TGTGCCAGCACCCCCGCGGACTCCTACGAGCAGTACTTC.

The gene calls are TRBV7-6 and TRBJ1-2; weak D call: TRBD1 (5 bases). The germline gives CDR1 SGHVS, CDR2 FNYEAQ. Deletions cut 2 bases from V and 5 bases from J, with 12 bases between. The CDR3 is made up of 14 amino acids. Here the CDR3 DNA reads TGTGCCAGCAGCTTAACGGGACTCGGGTATGGCTACACCTTC. Amino acids: CASSLTGLGYGYTF.

The genes are TRBV27 and TRBJ2-2, with 9 bases fitting TRBD2. The germline gives CDR1 MNHEY, CDR2 SMNVEV (reference sequence). CDR3 length: 18 amino acids. After removal of 5 bases from V and 1 base from J, the junction contained 11 bases not matched to a gene. CDR3 in amino acids: CASSPRLRGGVNTGELFF. The CDR3 DNA follows: TGTGCCAGCAGTCCAAGACTCCGCGGGGGGGTGAACACCGGGGAGCTGTTTTTT.

CDR3 region: CAWSVRLQRAKNIQYF. The CDR3 DNA is TGTGCCTGGAGTGTACGTCTCCAGAGGGCCAAAAACATTCAGTACTTC. The chain employs TRBV30 and TRBJ2-4, with no clear D. V was clipped by 0 bases and J by 1 base, with 13 bases between them. Germline V gene lookup returns CDR1 GTSNPN and CDR2 SVGIG (reference sequence). The CDR3 has 16 amino acids.

This chain's CDR3 is CASSYSGRVAYEQYF. The CDR3 region has the DNA TGTGCCAGCAGTTATAGCGGGAGGGTCGCCTACGAGCAGTACTTC. J is TRBJ2-7 and V is TRBV6-5; 11 bases are shared with TRBD2. This CDR3 contains 15 residues. After removal of 3 bases from V and 2 bases from J, the junction contained 3 bases not matched to a gene. CDR1 and CDR2 (germline): MNHEY, SVGAGI.

The rearrangement links TRBV30 to TRBJ1-3; TRBD1 aligns across 11 bases. The CDR3 is 18 amino acids. Germline V gene lookup returns CDR1 GTSNPN and CDR2 SVGIG (reference sequence). Germline trimming cut 4 bases from V and 0 bases from J; bases unmatched to any gene: 11. CDR3 sequence: CAWTQLDRGHSSGNTIYF. The CDR3 DNA sequence: TGTGCCTGGACACAATTGGACAGGGGGCACAGCTCTGGAAACACCATATATTTT.

The chain employs TRBV7-3 and TRBJ1-2; D may be TRBD1 (6 bases). Germline CDR1 reads SGHTA; CDR2 reads FQGTGA. The CDR3 runs to 14 residues. Trimming cost V 6 bases and J 3 bases, with 14 bases left between them. CDR3 sequence: CASSAGGADYGYTF. Written as DNA, the CDR3 is TGTGCCAGCAGTGCTGGGGGCGCGGACTATGGCTACACCTTC. The complete variable domain, with remaining parts taken from reference TRBV7-3 and TRBJ1-2, reads GAGVSQTPSNKVTEKGKYVELRCDPISGHTALYWYRQSLGQGPEFLIYFQGTGAADDSGLPNDRFFAVRPEGSVSTLKIQRTERGDSAVYLCASSAGGADYGYTFGSGTRLTVV.

This sequence joins TRBV2 and TRBJ2-3, with 12 bases identical to TRBD2. With 6 bases clipped from V and 0 bases from J, the junction kept 4 bases outside the gene matches. CDR3 length: 16 amino acids. From germline, CDR1 is SNHLY and CDR2 FYNNEI. In nucleotides, the CDR3 is TGTGCCAGCAGAAAGGGACTAGCGGGCAGCACAGATACGCAGTATTTT. Translating it yields CASRKGLAGSTDTQYF. The variable domain in full, with the rest retrieved from reference TRBV2 and TRBJ2-3, is EPEVTQTPSHQVTQMGQEVILRCVPISNHLYFYWYRQILGQKVEFLVSFYNNEISEKSEIFDDQFSVERPDGSNFTLKIRSTKLEDSAMYFCASRKGLAGSTDTQYFGPGTRLTVL.